A single sample gave rise to the 8 T cell receptor beta chains below, sequenced in a study of beta chain features in type 1 diabetes. Sequenced material consisted of expressed TCRB transcripts (all of the isolated RNA was reverse transcribed). The table came from immunoSEQ multiplex PCR; TCRdb's copy has only in-frame clones and leaves some out. The table has 250,000 or so clones, around 68% seen once; the top ten hold 0.053%. Sequencing was carried out using naive CD4+ T cells from blood. The receptors here all came from a man aged 25 to 45 in good health.

This rearrangement joins TRBV5-1 to TRBJ2-2, with 8 bases identical to TRBD1. The junction had 5 bases not matched to a gene; V was cut back by 4 bases and J by 3 bases. The CDR3 totals 15 residues. CDR1 and CDR2 (germline): SGHRS, YFSETQ. The CDR3: CASSIPTGDTGELFF. CDR3 bases: TGCGCCAGCAGCATACCGACAGGGGACACCGGGGAGCTGTTTTTT.

The chain couples TRBV30 to TRBJ2-7; D remains ambiguous. Germline CDR1 and CDR2: GTSNPN and SVGIG (reference sequence). This CDR3 spans 13 amino acids. V was shortened by 0 bases and J by 6 bases, with 12 bases between the two germline ends. The CDR3 DNA reads as TGTGCCTGGAGTGTAGGGAATGGGCTCGAGCAGTACTTC. As protein: CAWSVGNGLEQYF.

This clone has only a few counts. The rearrangement uses TRBV29-1 and TRBJ2-2, with a weak D call TRBD1 (6 bases). Trimming removed 0 bases from V and 0 bases from J, with 14 bases in between. The CDR3 is made up of 17 amino acids. Germline V gene lookup returns CDR1 SQVTM and CDR2 ANQGSEA. CDR3 DNA: TGCAGCGTTGAAGACCCCGTCACAGGGACGAACACCGGGGAGCTGTTTTTT. Translated: CSVEDPVTGTNTGELFF.

This clone was detected only once. This chain uses TRBV30 with TRBJ1-2; D is possibly TRBD1 (6 bases). Trimming removed 4 bases from V and 8 bases from J, with 14 bases in between. The CDR3 consists of 12 residues. Germline lookup yields CDR1 GTSNPN and CDR2 SVGIG (reference sequence). The CDR3 DNA sequence: TGTGCCTGGAAACAGGGCCGTGGCGGCTACACCTTC. The encoded protein is CAWKQGRGGYTF.

V gene TRBV30 combines with J gene TRBJ2-3, with D uncertain. CDR3 length equals 11 residues. CDR1 is GTSNPN, CDR2 SVGIG, per germline (reference sequence). Between the trimmed V and J ends, which lost 5 bases and 2 bases, there was a span of 5 bases. Here the CDR3 DNA reads TGTGCCTGGGGAAACACAGATACGCAGTATTTT. The encoded protein is CAWGNTDTQYF. Combining the CDR3 with reference TRBV30 and TRBJ2-3 gives the whole variable domain SQTIHQWPATLVQPVGSPLSLECTVEGTSNPNLYWYRQAAGRGLQLLFYSVGIGQISSEVPQNLSASRPQDRQFILSSKKLLLSDSGFYLCAWGNTDTQYFGPGTRLTVL.

The J gene is TRBJ2-5, the V gene TRBV9, with 8 bases aligning to TRBD2. The CDR3 length is 15 residues. Germline V CDR1 and CDR2: SGDLS, YYNGEE. The trim removed 2 bases at V and 2 bases at J, leaving 5 bases unmatched. CDR3 coding DNA: TGTGCCAGCAGCGTCTTAGCGGGGCCTCAAGAGACCCAGTACTTC. Protein: CASSVLAGPQETQYF.

The V and J genes are TRBV30 and TRBJ2-3; no clear D. The CDR3 covers 12 residues. Looked up from germline, CDR1 is GTSNPN and CDR2 is SVGIG (reference sequence). Deletions cut 2 bases from V and 5 bases from J, with 8 bases between. CDR3 DNA sequence: TGTGCCTGGAGTTTCGGTCGAGATACGCAGTATTTT. It encodes CAWSFGRDTQYF.

This clone was seen a handful of times. The V and J genes are TRBV29-1 and TRBJ2-5; TRBD1 matches 7 bases. The CDR3 runs 11 residues. J gave up 2 bases and V 7 bases, and 1 base lay outside the gene matches. From germline, CDR1 is SQVTM and CDR2 ANQGSEA. The DNA for the CDR3 is TGCAGCGCGGGACAGCAAGAGACCCAGTACTTC. Residues: CSAGQQETQYF.